The T cell receptor beta chain described here comes from a study of shared clonotypes between healthy human individuals. Whole-study context: Per donor, CD8 memory used one plate, CD8 naive used two, CD4 memory used three and CD4 naive used three.

The CDR3 is made up of 15 amino acids. From germline, CDR1 is MNHNS and CDR2 SASEGT. The ends were cut back, 6 bases at V and 9 bases at J, with 21 bases in the middle. Researchers ran the assay at a deep level. Only in-frame clones appear in the TCRdb table, and some are missing; sequencing was by immunoSEQ multiplex PCR. This sample has around 2.5 million clones, with approximately 93% found just once. This chain connects TRBV6-1 to TRBJ2-1, with D maybe TRBD2 (5 bases). The source of this sequence is a young man in good health. Some clones in this sample may be carry-over from other donors' samples. The sequenced sample was naive CD4+ T cells from PBMCs. The subset: CD45RA+ positively selected. The DNA for the CDR3 is TGTGCCAGCAGCCGAGAAATAGGGAGCATGAGTGAGCAGTTCTTC. Encoded protein: CASSREIGSMSEQFF.